This TCR beta chain originates from a study of T-cell reconstitution after alpha-beta-depleted transplantation in children (dated by TCRdb to the mid-2010s). In terms of the full investigation: Using TCR repertoire profiling, the study quantitatively followed how T-cell immune reconstitution unfolded in children after TCRalphabeta/CD19-depleted allogeneic hematopoietic cell transplantation.

As to this clonotype: This receptor's antigen is unknown. Base-call qualities are not available, and no considerably larger clone is one nucleotide away.

Preparation of the library involved PCR. The instrument given in TCRdb is Illumina HiSeq 2500. Molecular barcoding was employed in the preparation of TCR libraries, with unique molecular identifiers being used to normalize TCRbeta repertoire quantification. The raw public reads went through TCRdb reprocessing: fastp at Q25, MiXCR clone calling, in-frame beta chains kept. Rows merge per CDR3 protein into single entries with the most common DNA and genes. The table for this sample lists approximately 100,000 distinct CDR3 sequences; approximately 12% of them were counted only once. Together, the top ten hold approximately 14% of the sample. After removal of 3 bases from V and 0 bases from J, the junction retains 6 bases not matched to a gene. The germline V gene provides CDR1 SGDLS and CDR2 YYNGEE. The cysteine opens and the phenylalanine closes a CDR3 of 16 amino acids. Only CDR3 DNA remains: 48 bases, in frame from the first base.

This chain is built from TRBV9 and TRBJ1-1, with TRBD1 identical over 9 junction bases. The specimen comprised PBMCs from the stem cell graft donor, sampled from the stem cell graft. This TCR was recovered from a human donor who donated a stem cell graft to a child with inherited bone marrow failure. The DNA sequence is as follows: TGTGCCAGCAGCGCGGGGACAGGGACCATGAACACTGAAGCTTTCTTT. It codes for CASSAGTGTMNTEAFF. With the portions outside the CDR3 filled from the reference TRBV9 and TRBJ1-1 genes, the complete variable region becomes DSGVTQTPKHLITATGQRVTLRCSPRSGDLSVYWYQQSLDQGLQFLIQYYNGEERAKGNILERFSAQQFPDLHSELNLSSLELGDSALYFCASSAGTGTMNTEAFFGQGTRLTVV.